The present TCR beta chain was sequenced within a study of blood T cell repertoires in COVID-19. Study in general: Material from acute and convalescent COVID-19 was sourced from the United States, Italy and Spain. T cells, B-cell-depleted T cells, or PBMCs provided the cDNA or gDNA that served as material.

As handled by the study authors: The authors estimated nucleated cell counts from reference gene primer amplification. This table comes from immunoSEQ multiplex PCR, and its TCRdb copy is limited to in-frame clones, with some not included. Clonal size and the V and J genes are those of that table, whereas D and trimming came from the DNA. The profile shows roughly 220,000 clones, approximately 92% of them singletons. Which cohort a participant joined came from the clinical history participants gave. Germline V gene lookup returns CDR1 GTSNPN and CDR2 SVGIG (reference sequence). CDR3 length: 14 residues. Trimming shortened V by 1 base and J by 5 bases, and 12 bases separated the two germline ends. This clone appeared once.

The J gene is TRBJ1-5, the V gene TRBV30; maybe TRBD1 (6 bases). The TCR originated in a woman younger than 35 in a cohort exposed to, infected with or recovered from COVID-19 (not recorded which). The sequenced sample was PBMCs or T cells enriched from blood (not recorded which). CDR3 in amino acids: CAWSEGDIHQPQHF. The CDR3 DNA follows: TGTGCCTGGAGTGAGGGGGACATCCATCAGCCCCAGCATTTT. The full variable domain, rest sourced from reference TRBV30 and TRBJ1-5, is SQTIHQWPATLVQPVGSPLSLECTVEGTSNPNLYWYRQAAGRGLQLLFYSVGIGQISSEVPQNLSASRPQDRQFILSSKKLLLSDSGFYLCAWSEGDIHQPQHFGDGTRLSIL.